The subject of this entry is one TCR beta chain. Its antigen remains unidentified. Each CD8+ T cell subset was flow-sorted in triplicate, and 250,000 to 350,000 cells per subset were placed directly into RLT lysis buffer. To keep memory contaminants out, a stringent definition of naive CD8+ T cells was applied: CD45RO-CCR7+CD27+CD95-. Peripheral blood mononuclear cells were isolated from buffy coats using standard density gradient centrifugation. Naive CXCR3-negative and CXCR3-positive CD8+ T cells were flow-sorted on a FACSAria III. Total RNA was extracted from sorted cells using an RNeasy Mini Kit. These data belong to a study of CXCR3-negative and CXCR3-positive naive CD8 T cells (dated by TCRdb to between 2018 and 2020). The study in broad terms: In total, about 135 million TRB reads were obtained, which works out to roughly 1.5 +/- 0.3 million reads per library. The diversity and physicochemical repertoire analyses included eleven to twelve donors pooled from two independent experiments. TRBV-TRBJ cluster analysis included naive subsets from roughly 5 donors and memory cells from 3 donors.

From the cysteine through the phenylalanine, the CDR3 covers 15 amino acids. The protein alone is recorded here. CDR1 SGHAT and CDR2 FQNNGV were looked up in the germline V gene. Sequencing instrument: NextSeq 550. The Human TCR Profiling Kit (MiLaboratory) was used to make UMI-labeled 5' RACE TRB cDNA libraries. cDNA synthesis used the entire amount of extracted RNA, and PCR amplification then used the entire amount of cDNA produced. The libraries were made side by side, with each library going through the same number of PCR cycles. The authors' analysis ran thus. With a requirement of at least two reads per UMI, MIGEC and MiXCR extracted about 53,000 +/- 9,400 unique UMI-labeled TRB cDNA molecules per library. On average, each library contained about 40,000 +/- 10,000 functional in-frame TRB CDR3 nucleotide clonotypes without stop codons. After downsampling to 5000 UMI-labeled TRB molecules per sample, diversity metrics, including normalized Shannon-Wiener and Chao1, were computed in VDJtools. For the central five CDR3 residues, VDJtools calculated physicochemical properties weighted by clonotype size, namely interaction energy, strength, volume and Kidera factor 4. TCRdb reprocessed the sequencing reads and holds a single record per CDR3 protein sequence, with no DNA. These V and J calls are TCRdb output, not the study's own analysis. The table of this sample itemizes approximately 48,000 distinct CDR3 sequences. Clones ranked in the top ten supply roughly 0.6% of the sample.

General findings and caveats noted by the study authors: Surface CD5, linked to self-reactivity in mice, was comparable between naive subsets; TCR interaction strength was therefore also inferred from TRB CDR3 physicochemical properties. Compared with CXCR3-negative naive cells, CXCR3-positive naive cells had TRB CDR3s with higher hydrophobicity (lower Kidera factor 4), lower energy, and higher strength and volume indices. Naive CXCR3-negative and CXCR3-positive cells from the same donor showed similar TRBV-TRBJ usage, whereas memory cells showed distinct patterns. Freshly isolated PBMCs were used for most assays because CXCR3 expression went down partially after cryopreservation. Both naive subsets had comparably high repertoire diversity, while memory CD8+ T cells had much lower repertoire diversity.

This TCR came from a human donor in good health. Some clones in this sample may be carry-over from other donors' samples. Sequenced sample: naive CXCR3+ CD8+ T cells from blood. Taken with the paper, the label for cell subset or site translates to: CD45RO-CCR7+CD27+CD95- naive CD8+ T cells expressing CXCR3 (TNR3+). In this chain, TRBV11-2 is recombined with TRBJ2-3; TCRdb's D call of TRBD1 is untestable without DNA. The CDR3 protein: CASSLGRADSDTEYF.